What follows are 18 T cell receptor beta chains derived from one specimen sequenced in a study of T cell repertoires in cytomegalovirus infection. TCRdb re-called the reads through MiXCR, storing one row per CDR3 protein. This table holds 700,000 to 850,000 distinct CDR3 sequences, around a third found once. Their target antigens are unknown. The source was cultured CD8+ T cells from PBMCs, collected from culture after CMV antigen stimulation. These receptors came from a human donor in good health (CMV status not recorded). Some clones in this sample may be carry-over from other donors' samples.

The chain employs TRBV6-6 and TRBJ2-1; D is uncertain. The germline CDR1 and CDR2 sequences are MNHNY and SVGAGI (reference sequence). The CDR3 covers 12 residues. The V end lost 2 bases, the J end lost 10 bases, and 9 bases lay between the germline ends. CDR3 residues: CASSYPNWEQFF. The CDR3, as DNA: TGTGCCAGCAGTTACCCCAACTGGGAGCAGTTCTTC.

J is TRBJ2-5 and V is TRBV5-8; the match to TRBD1 covers 7 bases. The junction had 7 bases not matched to a gene; V was cut back by 4 bases and J by 4 bases. Germline CDR1 is SGHTS and CDR2 is YDEGEE. The CDR3 consists of 14 residues. The CDR3 reads CASSLVSGGETQYF. As DNA, the CDR3 is TGTGCCAGCAGCCTAGTATCAGGGGGAGAGACCCAGTACTTC.

About this clonotype: Germline is not matched at one junction end, which may reflect a read error. This chain connects TRBV9 to TRBJ2-5; D ambiguous. CDR3 length: 15 residues. The germline V gene encodes CDR1 SGDLS and CDR2 YYNGEE. CDR3 bases: TGTGCTAGCAGCGTAGTGGCAAATAGTAAAGAGACCCAGTACTTC. It specifies CASSVVANSKETQYF.

The J gene is TRBJ2-3, the V gene TRBV9; no firm D call. V lost 0 bases and J lost 2, with 4 bases in between. CDR3 length: 13 amino acids. Germline CDR1 SGDLS, CDR2 YYNGEE. CDR3 nucleotide sequence: TGTGCCAGCAGCGTAGTAATCACAGATACGCAGTATTTT. Its protein product is CASSVVITDTQYF.

This clonotype has a handful of counts. The chain employs TRBV7-6 and TRBJ2-5, with 12 bases matching TRBD2. The CDR3 loop spans 14 amino acids. Germline CDR1 is SGHVS and CDR2 is FNYEAQ. The V and J ends lost 5 bases and 4 bases, in that order; junction bases with no gene match: 2. As DNA, the CDR3 is TGTGCCAGCAGCACGACTAGCGGGGGAGAGACCCAGTACTTC. Protein product: CASSTTSGGETQYF.

The chain links TRBV6-6 to TRBJ1-2; D perhaps matches TRBD1 (6 bases). The CDR3 consists of 13 residues. From germline, CDR1 is MNHNY and CDR2 SVGAGI (reference sequence). Trimming took off 6 bases at V and 8 bases at J, with 16 bases between the two ends. Here the CDR3 reads CASSIDRPRGYTF. The DNA for the CDR3 is TGTGCCAGCAGCATCGACAGGCCTAGGGGCTACACCTTC.

In its sample, this clonotype was seen a few times. The rearrangement links TRBV6-1 to TRBJ2-5; D is possibly TRBD2 (5 bases). Germline CDR1 and CDR2: MNHNS and SASEGT. V lost 7 bases and J 5 bases, leaving 20 bases between the germline ends. The CDR3 contains 15 residues. CDR3 nucleotide sequence: TGTGCCAGCACCAAGGACGGAAGAGGGTTGGAGACCCAGTACTTC. The encoded protein is CASTKDGRGLETQYF.

This clonotype appeared a few times. The chain employs TRBV27 and TRBJ2-3, with D perhaps assigned TRBD1 or TRBD2 (5 bases each). The length of the CDR3 is 13 residues. The V end was cut by 6 bases, the J end by 6 bases, with 13 bases between. The germline V gene has CDR1 MNHEY and CDR2 SMNVEV (reference sequence). The CDR3 DNA reads TGTGCCAGCAGCCCGGGGCGTAGGGATACGCAGTATTTT. This encodes CASSPGRRDTQYF.

As DNA, the CDR3 is TGCGCCAGCAGCCAAGAGGGGCGGGGGCACACAGATACGCAGTATTTT. This gives the protein CASSQEGRGHTDTQYF. The genes are TRBV4-3 and TRBJ2-3, with D perhaps TRBD2 (7 bases). V dropped 0 bases and J dropped 2 bases, with 12 bases sitting between them. Germline lookup yields CDR1 LGHNA and CDR2 YSLEER. The CDR3 covers 16 residues.

The sample holds a few counts of this clonotype. The chain links TRBV7-9 to TRBJ2-1; 7 nucleotides match TRBD1. The V gene's germline CDR1 is SEHNR and CDR2 FQNEAQ (reference sequence). J was trimmed by 4 bases and V by 4 bases; bases with no gene match: 13. The CDR3 extends over 17 amino acids. The CDR3 protein is CASSSGLGTDIYNEQFF. CDR3 nucleotides: TGTGCCAGCAGCTCGGGGCTCGGGACAGACATTTACAATGAGCAGTTCTTC.

The chain combines TRBV12-3 or TRBV12-4 with TRBJ2-7; 8 bases align to TRBD1. CDR3 size: 14 residues. The V and J ends lost 7 bases and 0 bases, in that order; junction bases with no gene match: 5. CDR3 nucleotide sequence: TGTGCCAGCACCACTGGACAGGGCTCCTACGAGCAGTACTTC. Amino acids: CASTTGQGSYEQYF.

V usage is TRBV3-1 and J usage is TRBJ1-6; 7 bases are a match to TRBD1. The CDR3 runs to 15 residues. Germline CDR1 is LGHDT and CDR2 is YNNKEL (reference sequence). The junction had 9 bases not matched to a gene; V was cut back by 5 bases and J by 8 bases. Here the CDR3 DNA reads TGTGCCAGCAGCTTTCGGGACAGATCGGATTCACCCCTCCACTTT. Its translation is CASSFRDRSDSPLHF.

The gene calls are TRBV6-6 and TRBJ1-1, with TRBD1 as a possible D gene (5 bases). Germline V gene lookup returns CDR1 MNHNY and CDR2 SVGAGI (reference sequence). Trimming cost V 0 bases and J 4 bases, with 9 bases left between them. The CDR3 runs 14 residues. In nucleotides, the CDR3 is TGTGCCAGCAGTTACTCGATGGGGGGCACTGAAGCTTTCTTT. It is translated as CASSYSMGGTEAFF.

This clonotype has at least ten counts. The J gene is TRBJ1-2, the V gene TRBV29-1; maybe TRBD1 (6 bases). V shed 6 bases and J shed 3 bases, with 14 bases lying between them. The length of the CDR3 is 13 residues. The germline V gene has CDR1 SQVTM and CDR2 ANQGSEA. Here the CDR3 reads CSVWSSGDYGYTF. As DNA, the CDR3 is TGCAGCGTCTGGTCGTCAGGGGACTATGGCTACACCTTC.

The chain couples TRBV11-2 to TRBJ2-2, with a possible D match to TRBD1 (6 bases). Trimming took 1 base from V and 5 from J, leaving 20 bases between them. Per germline, CDR1 SGHAT and CDR2 FQNNGV. CDR3 size: 18 residues. The CDR3 region is CASSLAGQRVSLTGELFF. CDR3 DNA: TGTGCCAGCAGCTTAGCTGGACAGAGGGTTTCGCTTACCGGGGAGCTGTTTTTT.

A few counts support this clonotype. The chain carries TRBV6-5 and TRBJ1-5; D unclear. Trimming removed 6 bases from V and 6 bases from J, with 15 bases in between. CDR3 length: 14 residues. The germline CDR1 and CDR2 sequences are MNHEY and SVGAGI. This CDR3 reads CASSLNFRFQPQHF. Here the CDR3 DNA reads TGTGCCAGCAGCCTTAACTTTAGATTTCAGCCCCAGCATTTT.

The rearrangement links TRBV11-2 to TRBJ1-2; 11 nucleotides align to TRBD1. Germline CDR1 reads SGHAT; CDR2 reads FQNNGV. The length of the CDR3 is 17 residues. V lost 3 bases and J lost 8; bases outside the gene matches: 14. This CDR3 reads CASSFGTGGVYSGGYTF. CDR3 DNA: TGTGCCAGCAGCTTCGGGACAGGGGGAGTATATTCGGGCGGCTACACCTTC. The full variable domain, in which reference TRBV11-2 and TRBJ1-2 provide the parts outside the CDR3, is EAGVAQSPRYKIIEKRQSVAFWCNPISGHATLYWYQQILGQGPKLLIQFQNNGVVDDSQLPKDRFSAERLKGVDSTLKIQPAKLEDSAVYLCASSFGTGGVYSGGYTFGSGTRLTVV.

The V gene is TRBV4-1, the J gene TRBJ2-1, with 7 nucleotides matching TRBD2. CDR3 length: 16 residues. Germline V gives CDR1 MGHRA, CDR2 YSYEKL. V trimming: 4 bases; J trimming: 8 bases; junction bases outside the gene matches: 14. CDR3 protein: CASSLSLMGGLDEQFF. The CDR3 coding sequence is TGCGCCAGCAGCCTCTCCTTAATGGGGGGGTTGGATGAGCAGTTCTTC.